This T cell receptor beta chain appears in the sequencing data of a study of cytomegalovirus exposure and HLA in healthy donors. 13 Jbeta primers and 60 Vbeta primers were used for the PCR. Only in-frame clones appear in the TCRdb table, and some are missing; sequencing was by immunoSEQ multiplex PCR. The repertoire holds 90,000 to 150,000 clones, with 60% to 85% as singletons. This CDR3 region has 13 residues. V was trimmed by 1 base and J by 8 bases, leaving 12 bases between them. Per germline, CDR1 SGHKS and CDR2 YYEKEE (reference sequence). Sample: PBMCs. The sequence was obtained from a woman aged 25 to 39 in good health and CMV-seropositive. The V gene is TRBV5-5, the J gene TRBJ1-2, with no clear D. The DNA of the CDR3 is TGTGCCAGCAGCTTGTCTGTAGCTGGGGGCTACACCTTC. As protein: CASSLSVAGGYTF.